This T cell receptor (beta chain) derives from a study of T-cell reconstitution after alpha-beta-depleted transplantation in children. This clonotype was found a few times. No antigen is known for it. Looked up from germline, CDR1 is MNHEY and CDR2 is SVGAGI. The CDR3 extends over 16 amino acids. V lost 1 base and J lost 0, with 9 bases in between. Unique molecular identifiers featured in how the TCRbeta library was prepared. MiXCR, applied by TCRdb to the PCR reads, yields one record per CDR3 protein. The sample yields around 600,000 distinct CDR3 sequences, under 30% seen once. Study results and caveats: The origin of high day-60 TCRbeta diversity in some patients lay in surviving recipient T cells and thymic progenitors. As was reported, about two months after transplant, alpha-beta T cells came from several hundred expanded graft clones.

The sequence was collected from a boy younger than two who had a stem cell transplant for acute myeloid leukemia, so the T cells may come from the graft donor. The sequencing here drew on PBMCs, mostly from graft donor cells, taken 360 days after TCRalphabeta/CD19-depleted stem cell transplant. The chain carries TRBV6-5 and TRBJ2-2, with D perhaps being TRBD1 or TRBD2 (6 bases each). As DNA, the CDR3 is TGTGCCAGCAGTTACTGGGGGGCCGCGAACACCGGGGAGCTGTTTTTT. Encoded protein: CASSYWGAANTGELFF.